Shown below are 7 T cell receptor beta chains from a single sample sequenced in a study of T cell repertoires in cytomegalovirus infection. MiXCR, applied by TCRdb to the reads, yields one record per CDR3 protein. The sample records around 540,000 distinct CDR3 sequences, roughly a third being singletons. No antigen has been identified for these receptors. Source: cultured PBMCs, taken from culture after CMV antigen stimulation. These receptors originate from a human donor in good health (CMV status not recorded). Some clones in this sample may be carry-over from other donors' samples.

This clonotype was counted only a few times. The chain combines TRBV20-1 with TRBJ2-1, with 11 bases lining up with TRBD2. Trimming at V came to 5 bases and at J to 3 bases, leaving 6 bases not matched to a gene. Germline V lookup: CDR1 DFQATT, CDR2 SNEGSKA (reference sequence). The CDR3 runs to 15 residues. The CDR3 sequence: CSAPRLAGHYNEQFF. Written as DNA, the CDR3 is TGCAGTGCTCCCCGACTAGCGGGACACTACAATGAGCAGTTCTTC.

The genes are TRBV15 and TRBJ2-1; tentatively, D is TRBD1 (6 bases). V was clipped by 5 bases and J by 2 bases, with 16 bases between them. Germline CDR1 and CDR2: LNHNV and YYDKDF (reference sequence). The CDR3 has 16 residues. The CDR3 is CATSAARTVPYNEQFF. The CDR3 DNA reads as TGTGCCACCAGCGCAGCAAGGACAGTCCCCTACAATGAGCAGTTCTTC.

The sample holds a few counts of this clonotype. The chain combines TRBV11-3 with TRBJ2-3, with 8 bases that match TRBD2. The V and J ends lost 0 bases and 2 bases, in that order; junction bases with no gene match: 4. CDR1 and CDR2 from the germline V gene are SGHNT and YENEEA. CDR3 length equals 16 residues. Written as DNA, the CDR3 is TGTGCCAGCAGCTTAGAGGCGCGGGGGGTCACAGATACGCAGTATTTT. Its translation is CASSLEARGVTDTQYF.

The chain has TRBV5-1 and TRBJ2-2; 9 bases are a match to TRBD1. Germline CDR1 and CDR2: SGHRS and YFSETQ. The CDR3 contains 15 residues. Germline trimming cut 2 bases from V and 6 bases from J; bases unmatched to any gene: 5. CDR3: CASSLRTGEAGELFF. As DNA, the CDR3 is TGCGCCAGCAGCTTAAGGACAGGGGAGGCCGGGGAGCTGTTTTTT.

The chain is built from TRBV7-7 and TRBJ2-3; TRBD2 agrees at 11 bases. The germline V gene encodes CDR1 SSHAT and CDR2 FNYEAQ (reference sequence). The CDR3 consists of 16 residues. After removal of 1 base from V and 6 bases from J, the junction contained 6 bases not matched to a gene. This CDR3 is CASSLVLAGEGDTQYF. As DNA, the CDR3 is TGTGCCAGCAGCTTAGTACTAGCGGGAGAGGGGGATACGCAGTATTTT.

The table lists this clonotype with many counts. This rearrangement joins TRBV7-2 to TRBJ2-5; tentative D call: TRBD2 (5 bases). The CDR3 has 14 amino acids. Germline values: CDR1 SGHTA, CDR2 FQGNSA. V shed 5 bases and J shed 2 bases, with 12 bases lying between them. In DNA, the CDR3 is TGTGCCAGCAGCGAGAGACCGGGGCAAGAGACCCAGTACTTC. Translated: CASSERPGQETQYF.

This clonotype was found a few times. This rearrangement joins TRBV28 to TRBJ2-1; unclear D gene. Germline assignment: CDR1 MDHEN and CDR2 SYDVKM. The CDR3 length is 14 residues. V lost 6 bases and J 2 bases, leaving 11 bases between the germline ends. Here the CDR3 DNA reads TGTGCCAGCAGGACTGTTTTAACCTACAATGAGCAGTTCTTC. It yields the protein CASRTVLTYNEQFF.